The next 28 T cell receptor beta chains were all read from a single sample in a study of regulatory T cells in long-lasting Graves disease listed by TCRdb under 2021. Reading the label with the study, this specimen's time point is: persistent/refractory GD, antithyroid drugs over 5 years with positive TRAb. For both TCR sequencing and RNA sequencing, RNA was extracted from PBMCs in TRIzol. Libraries were prepared through multiplex PCR. Data came from an Illumina HiSeq 4000. CDR3 regions were amplified by Arm-PCR with iRepertoire HTBI primers to construct TCR beta libraries. TCRdb ran its own pipeline on the public reads, namely fastp trimming at Q25 and MiXCR clone calling, and kept in-frame beta chains. Under each unique CDR3 protein, matching rows form one entry showing the most common genes and DNA. The sample table records about half a million distinct CDR3 sequences; about 20% of these occur just once. 13% of the sample is held by the ten biggest clonotypes.

The input for sequencing was peripheral blood mononuclear cells (PBMCs), taken when the disease was refractory, from a patient treated with antithyroid drugs. The receptors stem from a female donor with Graves disease.

The rearrangement links TRBV6-1 to TRBJ2-7; unclear D gene. Germline V lookup: CDR1 MNHNS, CDR2 SASEGT. The CDR3 runs to 13 residues. V lost 5 bases to trimming and J lost 0 bases, with 8 bases between them. The DNA for the CDR3 is TGTGCCAGCAGTCCTCCTAACTCCTACGAGCAGTACTTC. This encodes CASSPPNSYEQYF.

This rearrangement joins TRBV7-9 to TRBJ2-5, with D tentatively TRBD1 (6 bases). The CDR3 is 13 amino acids. Germline CDR1 is SEHNR and CDR2 is FQNEAQ (reference sequence). Between the trimmed V and J ends, which lost 8 bases and 0 bases, there was a span of 10 bases. The CDR3, as DNA: TGTGCCAGCCACTGGACAGACCAAGAGACCCAGTACTTC. Amino acid sequence: CASHWTDQETQYF. The entire variable domain, with the rest obtained from reference TRBV7-9 and TRBJ2-5, is as follows: DTGVSQNPRHKITKRGQNVTFRCDPISEHNRLYWYRQTLGQGPEFLTYFQNEAQLEKSRLLSDRFSAERPKGSFSTLEIQRTEQGDSAMYLCASHWTDQETQYFGPGTRLLVL.

This clonotype turned up a few times. The chain combines TRBV2 with TRBJ2-3, with TRBD1 as a possible D gene (5 bases). Germline lookup yields CDR1 SNHLY and CDR2 FYNNEI. Trimming removed 1 base from V and 3 bases from J, with 14 bases in between. The CDR3 loop spans 16 amino acids. The CDR3 nucleotides are TGTGCCAGCAGTGAAGGTTACTGGGGCGTAACAGATACGCAGTATTTT. Translating it yields CASSEGYWGVTDTQYF.

This clonotype showed up just a few times. The chain has TRBV7-6 and TRBJ1-2; 10 bases fit TRBD1. Germline trimming cut 4 bases from V and 4 bases from J; bases unmatched to any gene: 12. CDR1 and CDR2 from the germline V gene are SGHVS and FNYEAQ. This CDR3 is built from 17 residues. CDR3 DNA sequence: TGTGCCAGCAGCTCATTAGGACAGGGGGTAGAAAGCTATGGCTACACCTTC. As protein: CASSSLGQGVESYGYTF.

The chain combines TRBV19 with TRBJ1-6; TRBD1 is a possible D gene (6 bases). The CDR3 length is 13 residues. Germline-derived CDR1 and CDR2 are LNHDA and SQIVND (reference sequence). The V and J ends lost 11 bases and 7 bases respectively, with 15 bases between them. CDR3 amino acids: CASQQGYNSPLHF. CDR3 nucleotide sequence: TGTGCCTCCCAACAGGGTTACAATTCACCCCTCCACTTT.

In this sample, this clonotype turned up many times. The chain uses TRBV28 and TRBJ2-7; maybe TRBD1 (5 bases). Per the germline V gene, CDR1 is MDHEN and CDR2 is SYDVKM. This CDR3 comprises 14 residues. V lost 7 bases, J lost 0 bases, and 13 bases lay in between. CDR3 region: CASTDSHSSYEQYF. In DNA, the CDR3 is TGTGCCAGCACCGACAGTCACAGCTCCTACGAGCAGTACTTC.

The J gene is TRBJ1-5, the V gene TRBV6-1; a possible D gene is TRBD1 (5 bases). Trimming took 8 bases from V and 3 from J, leaving 11 bases between them. The CDR3 extends over 13 amino acids. Germline V gene data show CDR1 as MNHNS and CDR2 as SASEGT. CDR3 nucleotides: TGTGCCAGCTATCAGGGAATCAATCAGCCCCAGCATTTT. Its protein product is CASYQGINQPQHF.

The chain employs TRBV20-1 and TRBJ1-5; the D is unclear. Between the trimmed V and J ends, which lost 1 base and 4 bases, there was a span of 11 bases. CDR3 length: 14 residues. Germline CDR1 reads DFQATT; CDR2 reads SNEGSKA (reference sequence). CDR3 sequence: CSARGSAENQPQHF. The CDR3, as DNA: TGCAGTGCTAGAGGCAGCGCTGAAAATCAGCCCCAGCATTTT.

This clonotype was seen at least ten times. As DNA, the CDR3 is TGTGCCAGCAGCTTGGAGGGGAGGGGGTATAGCAATCAGCCCCAGCATTTT. It yields the protein CASSLEGRGYSNQPQHF. V is TRBV7-3 and J is TRBJ1-5; possible D gene TRBD1, 6 bases. The germline gives CDR1 SGHTA, CDR2 FQGTGA. The CDR3 consists of 17 residues. V lost 3 bases and J lost 0, with 15 bases in between.

This clonotype was detected many times. The chain uses TRBV28 and TRBJ2-5; 7 bases agree with TRBD1. This CDR3 has 15 residues. The germline V gene encodes CDR1 MDHEN and CDR2 SYDVKM. After removal of 4 bases from V and 1 base from J, the junction contained 6 bases not matched to a gene. DNA of the CDR3: TGTGCCAGCAGTTACTCCGGGACAGTCCAAGAGACCCAGTACTTC. Its protein is CASSYSGTVQETQYF. The full variable domain, completed using reference TRBV28 and TRBJ2-5, is DVKVTQSSRYLVKRTGEKVFLECVQDMDHENMFWYRQDPGLGLRLIYFSYDVKMKEKGDIPEGYSVSREKKERFSLILESASTNQTSMYLCASSYSGTVQETQYFGPGTRLLVL.

Remarks on this clonotype: This may stem from a read error, because a much larger clone lies one nucleotide away. V gene TRBV25-1 combines with J gene TRBJ1-5; TRBD1 aligns across 7 bases. This CDR3 comprises 17 residues. CDR1 is MGHDK and CDR2 is SYGVNS in the germline V gene. The CDR3 DNA is TGTGCCAGCAGTGGCGACAGGGTCGAGGGGAGCAATCAGCCCCAGCGTTTT. Translation: CASSGDRVEGSNQPQRF. Combining the CDR3 with reference TRBV25-1 and TRBJ1-5 gives the whole variable domain EADIYQTPRYLVIGTGKKITLECSQTMGHDKMYWYQQDPGMELHLIHYSYGVNSTEKGDLSSESTVSRIRTEHFPLTLESARPSHTSQYLCASSGDRVEGSNQPQRFGDGTRLSIL.

This chain connects TRBV28 to TRBJ2-7, with 7 nucleotides matching TRBD2. The CDR3 consists of 15 residues. Germline CDR1 reads MDHEN; CDR2 reads SYDVKM. After removal of 1 base from V and 1 base from J, the junction contained 4 bases not matched to a gene. The CDR3 DNA sequence: TGTGCCAGCAGTTTATATGGGGGGGGATCCTACGAGCAGTACTTC. It codes for CASSLYGGGSYEQYF.

This clonotype was detected many times. The chain employs TRBV19 and TRBJ2-2; 8 bases align to TRBD1. The CDR3 has 16 amino acids. V gave up 3 bases and J gave up 5 bases; unmatched junction bases: 8. The germline V gene has CDR1 LNHDA and CDR2 SQIVND (reference sequence). The CDR3 nucleotides read TGTGCCAGTAGTATCAAGTCGGACAGGGAGACCGGGGAGCTGTTTTTT. Encoded protein: CASSIKSDRETGELFF.

This clonotype has ten or more counts. The chain combines TRBV30 with TRBJ2-2; D is tentatively TRBD1 or TRBD2 (5 bases each). Germline V CDR1 and CDR2: GTSNPN, SVGIG (reference sequence). V was pared by 2 bases and J by 7 bases, with 11 bases between. The CDR3 is 13 residues long. The CDR3 sequence: CAWSSYGGGELFF. The CDR3 DNA sequence: TGTGCCTGGAGTTCTTATGGGGGCGGGGAGCTGTTTTTT.

This clonotype was counted a few times. This chain connects TRBV7-9 to TRBJ2-7; 8 nucleotides align to TRBD1. CDR3 length equals 14 residues. The germline CDR1 and CDR2 sequences are SEHNR and FQNEAQ (reference sequence). V shed 4 bases, J shed 3 bases, and the junction held 5 bases outside the gene matches. The CDR3, as DNA: TGTGCCAGCAGCTCACGGACAGGGCACTACGAGCAGTACTTC. Translation gives CASSSRTGHYEQYF.

This clonotype was seen more than once but under ten times. The chain uses TRBV7-9 and TRBJ1-2; D is possibly TRBD1 (5 bases). Germline V CDR1 and CDR2: SEHNR, FQNEAQ (reference sequence). The CDR3 is 13 amino acids. V lost 4 bases to trimming and J lost 8 bases, with 14 bases between them. The chain's CDR3 is CASSYGDRRGYTF. For the CDR3, the DNA is TGTGCCAGCAGCTACGGGGACCGGCGGGGCTACACCTTC.

The chain uses TRBV6-1 and TRBJ2-7; TRBD1 is a possible D gene (5 bases). The last part of the DNA fits TRBJ1-2 better; the J call may be wrong. The CDR3 totals 13 residues. The V gene's germline CDR1 is MNHNS and CDR2 SASEGT. CDR3 region: CASRTGPGYGYTF. CDR3 nucleotide sequence: TGTGCCAGCAGGACGGGACCGGGCTATGGCTACACCTTC.

This clonotype was counted a single time. The rearrangement links TRBV3-1 to TRBJ2-7, with 7 bases identical to TRBD1. V lost 1 base to trimming and J lost 3 bases; unmatched junction nucleotides: 6. CDR3 length: 15 residues. The germline gives CDR1 LGHDT, CDR2 YNNKEL (reference sequence). The CDR3 protein is CASSQVGQMIYEQYF. The CDR3 nucleotides read TGTGCCAGCAGCCAAGTGGGACAGATGATCTACGAGCAGTACTTC.

The chain uses TRBV5-1 and TRBJ2-5; 10 nucleotides line up with TRBD1. The tail of the sequence fits TRBJ2-1 better, so the J call may be wrong. In germline, CDR1 is SGHRS, CDR2 YFSETQ. The CDR3 covers 16 residues. CDR3 protein: CASTLLPGQGYNEQFF. CDR3 bases: TGCGCCAGCACCCTGCTTCCGGGACAGGGGTACAATGAGCAGTTCTTC.

This chain links TRBV20-1 with TRBJ2-7; 11 nucleotides agree with TRBD2. This CDR3 is 15 amino acids long. J was trimmed by 3 bases and V by 6 bases; bases with no gene match: 10. Germline V gene sequence: CDR1 DFQATT, CDR2 SNEGSKA (reference sequence). This chain's CDR3 is CSAQPSGGPDYEQYF. The DNA for the CDR3 is TGCAGTGCCCAGCCTAGCGGGGGGCCCGACTACGAGCAGTACTTC.

This clonotype was seen many times. The CDR3 nucleotides read TGTGCCAGCAGTGAAGCGGATTATGGCTACACCTTC. This sequence encodes CASSEADYGYTF. This chain joins TRBV28 and TRBJ1-2; D unclear. The CDR3 totals 12 residues. Germline assignment: CDR1 MDHEN and CDR2 SYDVKM. V gave up 5 bases and J gave up 5 bases, with 9 bases separating them.

This clonotype appeared many times. The chain recombines TRBV12-3 or TRBV12-4 with TRBJ1-1; D may be TRBD1 (6 bases). The V and J ends lost 6 bases and 0 bases respectively, with 11 bases between them. CDR3 length: 14 amino acids. The DNA of the CDR3 is TGTGCCAGCAGGCCCGGACAGTTGAACACTGAAGCTTTCTTT. Protein product: CASRPGQLNTEAFF.

This clonotype occurred many times. The chain carries TRBV6-1 and TRBJ1-2, with TRBD1 as a possible D gene (6 bases). The V gene's germline CDR1 is MNHNS and CDR2 SASEGT. The CDR3 contains 14 residues. Trimming left V 5 bases short and J 4 bases short, with 14 bases between. CDR3 nucleotide sequence: TGTGCCAGCAGTCGCGGGACACCTTTCTATGGCTACACCTTC. Translated, it gives CASSRGTPFYGYTF.

This clonotype was picked up many times. The chain combines TRBV5-1 with TRBJ2-7; 7 nucleotides line up with TRBD1. This CDR3 spans 14 amino acids. The germline V gene encodes CDR1 SGHRS and CDR2 YFSETQ. V was clipped by 4 bases and J by 3 bases; unmatched bases: 7. The CDR3 nucleotides are TGCGCCAGCAGCGACCCGGGACAGAACTACGAGCAGTACTTC. Encoded protein: CASSDPGQNYEQYF.

The chain links TRBV20-1 to TRBJ2-1, with TRBD2 identical over 16 bases. CDR1 is DFQATT and CDR2 is SNEGSKA in the germline V gene (reference sequence). After removal of 7 bases from V and 5 bases from J, the junction contained 2 bases not matched to a gene. The CDR3 totals 14 residues. The CDR3 DNA sequence: TGCAGTGGGGGGACTAGCGGGAGGGACAATGAGCAGTTCTTC. The encoded protein is CSGGTSGRDNEQFF.

The chain combines TRBV7-8 with TRBJ1-6; no definite D call. Per the germline V gene, CDR1 is SGHVS and CDR2 is FQNEAQ. Deletions cut 5 bases from V and 0 bases from J, with 17 bases between. This CDR3 is 18 amino acids long. CDR3 sequence (DNA): TGTGCCAGCAGCCTTGGCAGGAGGTCTAGCTCCTATAATTCACCCCTCCACTTT. Protein product: CASSLGRRSSSYNSPLHF. Full variable domain (outside the CDR3, taken from reference TRBV7-8 and TRBJ1-6): GAGVSQSPRYKVAKRGQDVALRCDPISGHVSLFWYQQALGQGPEFLTYFQNEAQLDKSGLPSDRFFAERPEGSVSTLKIQRTQQEDSAVYLCASSLGRRSSSYNSPLHFGNGTRLTVT.

The sample holds many counts of this clonotype. The chain recombines TRBV10-3 with TRBJ2-5, with 8 bases fitting TRBD1. Trimming took 6 bases from V and 4 from J; bases not matched to a gene: 4. The CDR3 sequence is 13 residues long. The V gene's germline CDR1 is ENHRY and CDR2 SYGVKD. The CDR3 here is CAIRADRGETQYF. The CDR3 DNA is TGTGCCATCAGAGCCGACAGGGGAGAGACCCAGTACTTC.

This clonotype was observed at least ten times. The V call is TRBV28, the J call TRBJ1-1; maybe TRBD1 (5 bases). This CDR3 has 13 amino acids. The V and J ends lost 9 bases and 4 bases respectively, with 15 bases between them. CDR1 is MDHEN and CDR2 is SYDVKM in the germline V gene. This CDR3 is CASNRGAGTEAFF. The CDR3 coding sequence is TGTGCCAGTAATCGAGGGGCGGGCACTGAAGCTTTCTTT.